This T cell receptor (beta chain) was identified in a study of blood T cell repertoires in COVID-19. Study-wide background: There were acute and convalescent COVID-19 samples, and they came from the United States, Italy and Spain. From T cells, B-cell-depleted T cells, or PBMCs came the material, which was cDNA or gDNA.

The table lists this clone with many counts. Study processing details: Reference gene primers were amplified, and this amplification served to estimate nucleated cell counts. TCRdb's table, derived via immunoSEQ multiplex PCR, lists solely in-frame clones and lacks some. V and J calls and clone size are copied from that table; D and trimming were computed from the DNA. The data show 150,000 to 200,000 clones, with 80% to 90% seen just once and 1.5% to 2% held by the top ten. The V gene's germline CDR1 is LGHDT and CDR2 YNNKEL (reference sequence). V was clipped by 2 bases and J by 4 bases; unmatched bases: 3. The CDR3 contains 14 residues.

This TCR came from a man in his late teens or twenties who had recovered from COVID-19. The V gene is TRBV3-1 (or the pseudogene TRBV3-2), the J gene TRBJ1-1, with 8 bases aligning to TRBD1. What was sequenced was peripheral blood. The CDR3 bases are TGTGCCAGCAGCCAAAATCAGGGGGCCACTGAAGCTTTCTTT. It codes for CASSQNQGATEAFF.